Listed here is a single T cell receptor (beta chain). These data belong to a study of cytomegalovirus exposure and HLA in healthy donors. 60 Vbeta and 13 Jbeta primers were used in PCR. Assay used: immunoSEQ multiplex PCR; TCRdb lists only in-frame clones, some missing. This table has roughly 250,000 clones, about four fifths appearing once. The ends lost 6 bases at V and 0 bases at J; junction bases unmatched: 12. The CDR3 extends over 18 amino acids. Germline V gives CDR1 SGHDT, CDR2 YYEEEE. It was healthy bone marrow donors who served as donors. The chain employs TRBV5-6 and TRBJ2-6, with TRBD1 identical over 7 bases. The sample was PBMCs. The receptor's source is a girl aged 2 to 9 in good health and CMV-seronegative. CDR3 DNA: TGTGCCAGCAATTCGCCGGGACAGTGGGGCTCTGGGGCCAACGTCCTGACTTTC. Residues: CASNSPGQWGSGANVLTF.